Following are 15 T cell receptor beta chains from one sample sequenced in a study of blood T cell repertoires in COVID-19. Measured with immunoSEQ multiplex PCR; TCRdb has only the in-frame clones, and not every one. The data show fewer than 400,000 clones, with around 84% seen just once and under 2% held by the top ten. What was sequenced was PBMCs or T cells enriched from blood (not recorded which). These receptors were obtained from a young woman who had been exposed to COVID-19.

This clone has just a few counts. V gene TRBV28 combines with J gene TRBJ1-1, with D hard to call. Looked up from germline, CDR1 is MDHEN and CDR2 is SYDVKM. Deletions cut 2 bases from V and 5 bases from J, with 6 bases between. This CDR3 is built from 12 residues. CDR3 region: CASSLAETEAFF. The CDR3 bases are TGTGCCAGCAGTTTAGCAGAAACTGAAGCTTTCTTT.

In its sample, this clone was seen once. V and J are TRBV19 and TRBJ1-5; unclear D gene. Looked up from germline, CDR1 is LNHDA and CDR2 is SQIVND (reference sequence). The CDR3 runs to 13 residues. The V gene lost 7 bases and the J gene lost 4 bases, with 11 bases spanning the gap. CDR3: CASIQAYNQPQHF. The CDR3 DNA reads as TGTGCCAGTATCCAGGCTTATAATCAGCCCCAGCATTTT.

The J gene is TRBJ1-2, the V gene TRBV5-1; a possible D gene is TRBD1 (5 bases). V lost 0 bases and J lost 6, with 18 bases in between. CDR3 length equals 16 residues. Germline V gives CDR1 SGHRS, CDR2 YFSETQ. The CDR3 DNA reads TGCGCCAGCAGCTTGGCCATGCAGGGAGGCATTAATGGCTACACCTTC. Protein: CASSLAMQGGINGYTF.

The rearrangement links TRBV7-3 to TRBJ2-3; 7 bases fit TRBD2. The CDR3 extends over 14 amino acids. The junction had 8 bases not matched to a gene; V was cut back by 1 base and J by 10 bases. Germline V gene data show CDR1 as SGHTA and CDR2 as FQGTGA. The CDR3 bases are TGTGCCAGCAGCTTAAGCGCTAGCGGTCAGGCGCAGTATTTT. This encodes CASSLSASGQAQYF. The variable domain in full, with the rest retrieved from reference TRBV7-3 and TRBJ2-3, is GAGVSQTPSNKVTEKGKYVELRCDPISGHTALYWYRQSLGQGPEFLIYFQGTGAADDSGLPNDRFFAVRPEGSVSTLKIQRTERGDSAVYLCASSLSASGQAQYFGPGTRLTVL.

The V and J genes are TRBV5-1 and TRBJ1-4; the D is unclear. Germline V CDR1 and CDR2: SGHRS, YFSETQ. V gave up 0 bases and J gave up 7 bases, with 10 bases separating them. The CDR3 sequence is 14 residues long. Written as DNA, the CDR3 is TGCGCCAGCAGCTTGGAAGGCGGAGTTGAAAAACTGTTTTTT. Its protein is CASSLEGGVEKLFF. The complete variable domain, with remaining parts taken from reference TRBV5-1 and TRBJ1-4, reads KAGVTQTPRYLIKTRGQQVTLSCSPISGHRSVSWYQQTPGQGLQFLFEYFSETQRNKGNFPGRFSGRQFSNSRSEMNVSTLELGDSALYLCASSLEGGVEKLFFGSGTQLSVL.

A single count supports this clone. The V gene is TRBV11-2, the J gene TRBJ2-7; D call uncertain. V was clipped by 0 bases and J by 2 bases, with 11 bases between them. The CDR3 spans 15 residues. The germline CDR1 and CDR2 sequences are SGHAT and FQNNGV. The CDR3 loop reads CASSLDTTIPYEQYF. The CDR3, as DNA: TGTGCCAGCAGCTTAGATACCACAATTCCCTACGAGCAGTACTTC.

V and J are TRBV4-2 and TRBJ1-3; D remains ambiguous. Trimming took 3 bases from V and 4 from J, leaving 13 bases between them. CDR1 is LGHNA and CDR2 is YNFKEQ in the germline V gene. This CDR3 has 15 amino acids. This CDR3 is CASSQTSVGGNTIYF. The DNA for the CDR3 is TGTGCCAGCAGCCAGACTTCGGTCGGAGGAAACACCATATATTTT.

A single count supports this clone. The rearrangement links TRBV4-1 to TRBJ1-5; the D is unclear. The germline V gene has CDR1 MGHRA and CDR2 YSYEKL. The CDR3 has 17 amino acids. Trimming removed 3 bases from V and 3 bases from J, with 18 bases in between. This chain's CDR3 is CASSHAGSLGPNQPQHF. In DNA, the CDR3 is TGCGCCAGCAGCCACGCCGGGAGCCTGGGTCCCAATCAGCCCCAGCATTTT.

The chain uses TRBV19 and TRBJ1-6; 9 nucleotides match TRBD1. Germline V CDR1 and CDR2: LNHDA, SQIVND (reference sequence). The CDR3 consists of 17 residues. J gave up 0 bases and V 7 bases, and 7 bases lay outside the gene matches. The CDR3 sequence is CASTKQGANSYNSPLHF. The CDR3, as DNA: TGTGCCAGTACCAAACAGGGGGCAAACTCCTATAATTCACCCCTCCACTTT.

The chain has TRBV12-3 or TRBV12-4 and TRBJ1-2, with D perhaps matching TRBD1 (6 bases). Trimming removed 5 bases at V and 8 bases at J, with 15 bases between. The CDR3 runs 13 residues. This CDR3 is CASSTTDRTGYTF. The CDR3 DNA is TGTGCCAGCAGTACGACGGACAGAACGGGCTACACCTTC.

The genes are TRBV3-1 (or the pseudogene TRBV3-2) and TRBJ1-1, with a possible D match to TRBD1 (6 bases). The CDR3 sequence is 13 residues long. Trimming cost V 3 bases and J 8 bases, with 13 bases left between them. Looked up from germline, CDR1 is LGHDT and CDR2 is YNNKEL (reference sequence). The CDR3 DNA reads TGTGCCAGCAGCCATCAGGCAGGGACAGAAGCTTTCTTT. Translation: CASSHQAGTEAFF.

The V and J genes are TRBV12-5 and TRBJ1-5; D not resolved. The germline gives CDR1 LGHNT, CDR2 FRNRAP. Trimming left V 4 bases short and J 7 bases short, with 8 bases between. The CDR3 spans 12 residues. CDR3 sequence reads: CASGWTGQPQHF. The CDR3 nucleotides are TGTGCTAGTGGTTGGACGGGGCAGCCCCAGCATTTT.

The gene calls are TRBV19 and TRBJ1-5, with D unresolved. Trimming left V 0 bases short and J 6 bases short, with 18 bases between. The CDR3 runs to 17 residues. The germline V gene encodes CDR1 LNHDA and CDR2 SQIVND (reference sequence). CDR3 nucleotides: TGTGCCAGTAGTATAGATTCGTTAATTACAGTGAGTCAGCCCCAGCATTTT. Translating gives CASSIDSLITVSQPQHF.

V and J are TRBV3-1 (or the pseudogene TRBV3-2) and TRBJ1-2, with TRBD1 as a possible D gene (5 bases). The V gene lost 4 bases and the J gene lost 4 bases, with 13 bases spanning the gap. The CDR3 runs to 14 residues. CDR1 and CDR2 (germline): LGHDT, YNNKEL (reference sequence). The CDR3 region is CASSLDTISYGYTF. CDR3 DNA sequence: TGTGCCAGCAGCCTGGACACTATCTCCTATGGCTACACCTTC.

V is TRBV19 and J is TRBJ2-1; 10 positions match TRBD1. The CDR3 has 13 residues. V shed 5 bases, J shed 9 bases, and the junction held 4 bases outside the gene matches. Germline CDR1 and CDR2: LNHDA and SQIVND (reference sequence). The CDR3 region has the DNA TGTGCCAGTAGTGGGACAGGGGATACTGAGCAGTTCTTC. Amino acid sequence: CASSGTGDTEQFF.